Detailed here is one TCR beta chain. No antigen is known for it. Unstimulated regulatory T cells (CD4+CD25+CD127-), CD4+CD25- non-regulatory cells, CD4 and CD8 cells were FACS-sorted from thawed PBMCs. The source of the sample is a study of Tregs in tolerant kidney transplant recipients. This table comes from immunoSEQ multiplex PCR, and its TCRdb copy is limited to in-frame clones, with some not included. The sample shows 50,000 or so clones, roughly nine tenths of them seen only once. Study outcomes and limitations: Findings come from small patient numbers and require larger validation. The most relevant donor-specific Treg TCRbeta repertoire apparently came from expansion with activated donor B cells. Biological reproducibility was not directly addressed in this study.

V lost 5 bases to trimming and J lost 2 bases, with 14 bases between them. The germline CDR1 and CDR2 sequences are SEHNR and FQNEAQ (reference sequence). CDR3 length equals 15 residues. What was sequenced was Tregs from blood. The TCR originated in a human donor in good health. This rearrangement joins TRBV7-9 to TRBJ2-3; no reliable D call. In DNA, the CDR3 is TGTGCCAGCAGCCCAGTAGGGCACGCCACAGATACGCAGTATTTT. This gives the protein CASSPVGHATDTQYF.